Reported below is one TCR beta chain. The clone's antigen remains unknown. Base-call qualities are not available, and no considerably larger clone is one nucleotide away. The cohort was made up of about 610 healthy bone marrow donors. All cohort members were sampled while nominally healthy, although unrecorded immune exposures were likely present. The donor was CMV seronegative and was included in the group of a few hundred seronegative cohort members. Each donor provided a peripheral blood sample, and peripheral blood mononuclear cells were used for TCR beta sequencing. The Qiagen DNeasy Blood Extraction Kit was used to extract genomic DNA from the blood cell samples. This specimen comes from a study of cytomegalovirus exposure and HLA in healthy donors (dated by TCRdb to 2016 to 2017). A note on the overall study: According to an earlier analysis of around 600 of the donors, about 190 million T cells yielded 100 million or so unique TCR beta sequences and around 280 Gb of sequence data. Roughly 310 gigabases of sequencing data and tens of millions of unique TCR sequences were included in an early release covering over 600 HLA-typed donors. Among the approximately 400 genotyped donors, about 85% belonged to the genetic ancestry cluster associated with self-reported Caucasian donors. The aim of the study was to test whether cataloging public T cell receptors could identify signatures of past pathogen exposure. The study used immunosequencing to profile the T cell repertoires of about 670 subjects and linked those repertoires to cytomegalovirus serostatus. In addition to the first cohort of around 670 subjects, a separate validation cohort of over 90 different subjects was used. The study combined high-throughput TCR immunosequencing, statistical association of individual TCRs with disease status, and machine learning to predict cytomegalovirus infection status. In a later analysis, previously published TCR beta repertoires from several hundred donors were re-analyzed and high-resolution HLA genotyping was added so that TCR occurrence patterns could be studied. In the later analysis, no new phenotypic data were used to find candidate immune exposures; instead, reliance was placed on TCR beta sequences and their occurrence across donors. To decide whether each TCR beta V gene segment behaved as functional or pseudogenic, an earlier analysis of fewer than 750 of the donors relied on high-throughput TCR beta sequencing. Donor age, sex, ethnicity and CMV serostatus were compiled together with the repertoire data. Genome-wide SNP genotypes for about 55% of the roughly 670 donors were used in a later genetic analysis, which treated that subset as a discovery cohort. All discovery cohort repertoires had been generated on a single sequencing platform. Class I and class II HLA loci were covered by the typing at four-digit resolution. The number of donors typed differed by locus, with roughly 620-640 for A, B, C, DRB1 and DQB1, around 560 for DQA1, approximately 570 for DPA1, and 450 to 480 for DPB1. Because of strong linkage in the cohort, four or five DR-DQ haplotypes were treated as single units for association and clustering. Among roughly 400 genotyped donors of the cohort, an average of approximately 200,000 unique TCR beta nucleotide sequences was sequenced per donor, of which about 18% were non-productive. Overall results and qualifications from the work: This cohort had only TCR beta chains sequenced, and the lack of alpha or paired-chain data limited which features could be detected. Broadly in line with IMGT annotations, most TCR beta V segments showed up in productive rearrangements about 90% or about 30% of the time in an earlier analysis of some 590 of the donors. A later analysis found that HLA-associated TCR beta chains were more clonally expanded and had lower generation probabilities than equally common non-associated chains. For the cohort, immune exposure information was limited to CMV serostatus. Across donors, most TCR sequences were observed very rarely, whereas some public TCRs were present in many individuals. A few of the identified cytomegalovirus-associated TCR beta chains were confirmed in vitro to be specific for cytomegalovirus antigens. In both the original and validation cohorts, the classifier was reported to diagnose cytomegalovirus status with high specificity and sensitivity. Most CMV-associated TCR beta chains appeared to be HLA-restricted in a later analysis, and the HLA associations seemed to be driven largely by CMV exposure. When HLA alleles, especially DR and DQ, strongly co-occurred, attributing TCR associations to individual alleles was difficult. Because HLA typing was missing for some donors at each locus, association tests included only the typed subset. Roughly uniform sequencing depth across donors was assumed in presence/absence analyses, although this assumption may not hold. Several of the top co-occurrence clusters appeared to be linked to parvovirus B19, influenza, CMV and Epstein-Barr virus, according to a later analysis. A further reported finding was that TCR beta sequences accurately predicted the HLA-A and HLA-B alleles for most subjects in the first cohort. A later genetic analysis reported fewer N-insertions in productive TCRs among donors in an Asian-associated ancestry cluster than the approximately 670-donor mean. It was suggested by the authors that the approach could potentially be generalized to other disease states and immunological phenotypes. Seventeen rarely observed V segments, including chromosome 9 orphons, were excluded from the earlier analysis of several hundred of the donors because counts were too low. In a later analysis, the rate of TCR association differed among HLA loci, with DRB1 alleles having the most associated TCRs and HLA-C alleles having the fewest. The sequencing pipeline was judged likely to have produced a cluster of highly shared sequence variants as a technical artifact. Linkage disequilibrium might explain the correlated functional status among segregating V segments, but an unknown experimental factor could not be excluded. A later genetic analysis associated a missense DCLRE1C variant with V-gene and J-gene trimming of TCR beta chains, and an independent cohort replicated the association. At a false discovery rate of 0.05, a later analysis linked roughly 17,000 TCR beta sequences to specific HLA alleles. A total of 164 TCR beta chains were listed by the study as associated with cytomegalovirus.

The library was produced with the immunoSEQ multiplex PCR assay. A mixture of 60 forward primers for TCR Vbeta segments and 13 reverse primers for TCR Jbeta segments was used in the multiplex PCR. Amplification of the CDR3 region of rearranged TCR beta genes was performed with a multiplex PCR assay on genomic DNA. Amplified TCR beta libraries were sequenced as 87-base-pair reads on the Illumina HiSeq System. Turning to the authors' computational methods: Across the 670 or so repertoires, a later analysis counted around 80 million unique TCR beta chains, some 11 million of which were shared by at least two donors. A nearest-neighbor algorithm error-corrected the raw reads and collapsed the reads into unique sequences, merging closely related sequences to remove PCR and sequencing errors. CDR3 sequences were aligned to IMGT reference sequences to assign V, D and J gene segments. Each retained sequence needed at least a six-nucleotide match to both a V gene segment and a J gene segment. Rearrangements were called productive when the CDR3 lacked stop codons and stayed in frame with V and J; all others were non-productive. Following IMGT convention, CDR3 was defined as the stretch from the second conserved V-encoded cysteine up to the conserved J-encoded phenylalanine. In an earlier analysis of approximately 590 of the donors, sequences lacking an unambiguous match to a single V gene segment were excluded. In an earlier analysis of 500 to 750 of the donors, V segments were called functional above 56.7% productive rearrangements and were called segregating when the between-donor standard deviation exceeded 5%. To diagnose cytomegalovirus status from the catalog of TCR beta chain sequences, a statistical classification framework was built. A later analysis assigned V and J genes by comparing TCR nucleotide sequences with IMGT/GENE-DB human TR gene sequences. The TCRdist pipeline was used in a later analysis to assign CDR3 sequences and most-parsimonious VDJ recombination scenarios. In a later analysis, every TCR beta chain was defined by the combination of its CDR3 amino acid sequence and its V-gene family, and reads without a unique V-gene family were dropped. In a later analysis, approximately 640 highly shared, low-generation-probability nucleotide sequences were removed to address suspected cross-contamination and a sequencing artifact. In a later analysis, a clonal expansion index was calculated for each public chain from normalized within-repertoire ranks of inferred template counts. Generation probabilities in a later analysis came from a VDJ recombination model fitted to out-of-frame rearrangements, and those results were checked against IGoR. In a later analysis, TCR-TCR, TCR-HLA and TCR-CMV co-occurrence was scored with hypergeometric tests, and a repertoire-size bias correction was applied to TCR pairs. A later analysis estimated false discovery rates by permuting HLA or CMV assignments 20 times. In a later analysis, co-occurring TCRs were grouped using DBSCAN, and TCRdist sequence similarity was added for clustering within HLA-allele-positive subsets. Repertoires with fewer than 30,000 or more than 120,000 public chains, plus five repertoires with anomalous nucleotide sharing, were excluded from co-occurrence clustering. Imported from immuneACCESS, the table was reduced by TCRdb to in-frame sequences with V and J called. These copies leave out some clones; in studies compared against another copy, an unresolved V gene accounts for under half, and the cause of the remainder is not known. Clone size and V and J calls were adopted from that table, with D and trimming inferred from the DNA. This sample holds about 180,000 clones; around 75% were observed only once. The top ten clones comprise approximately 2.9% of the sample.

The specimen sequenced was PBMCs. The clonotype comes from a male donor in good health and CMV-seronegative.

The CDR3 corresponds to CASSKFTDGNQPQHF. The DNA sequence is as follows: TGTGCCAGCAGTAAGTTCACAGACGGCAATCAGCCCCAGCATTTT. The chain is encoded by TRBV27 joined to TRBJ1-5, with an unclear D gene assignment. The CDR3 measures 15 amino acids from cysteine to phenylalanine. CDR3 DNA is the only sequence kept; it has 45 bases, read in frame from the first base. CDR1 is given as MNHEY and CDR2 as SMNVEV, both from the germline V gene (reference sequence). V gives up 5 bases and J gives up 2 bases, and the segment between their germline ends measures 13 bases.